This T cell receptor beta chain was identified in a study of CD8 T cells in Susac syndrome. This CDR3 comprises 20 residues. V lost 0 bases to trimming and J lost 9 bases; unmatched junction nucleotides: 17. Germline lookup yields CDR1 SGHDT and CDR2 YYEEEE. Negative isolation was used for CD8+ and CD4+ T cells, and FACS enrichment was applied to TEMRA cells. Random hexamers were used to reverse transcribe roughly 0.5 to 1 ug of RNA. With immunoSEQ multiplex PCR, TCR beta CDR3 was amplified across 54 Vbeta and 13 Jbeta. TCRdb called the immunoSEQ multiplex PCR reads again in MiXCR, with one record for every CDR3 protein. This sample has about 280,000 distinct CDR3 sequences, with 80% to 90% found just once.

V is TRBV5-6 and J is TRBJ2-1; 14 bases match TRBD2. Sequencing was done on a sample of CD8+ T cells from PBMCs. This sequence was found in a human donor with multiple sclerosis. CDR3 nucleotide sequence: TGTGCCAGCAGCTTGGCCATCTCATTAGGACTAGCGGGAGGAATTCCTGAGCAGTTCTTC. Its translation is CASSLAISLGLAGGIPEQFF.